The 32 T cell receptor beta chains below all came from one sample that was sequenced in a study of T cells expressing NK-cell markers. TCRdb reprocessed the 5' RACE reads and stores each CDR3 protein as one record, lacking DNA. The sample table sets out roughly 300,000 distinct CDR3 sequences. Sequencing used blood T cells: a sorted CD56 or NKG2C T cell subset, CD4+ or CD8+ T cells, or bulk PBMC T cells (not recorded which). These receptors came from a woman aged 18 to 75 in good health.

The CDR3 loop is CSASPGRPSNQPQHF. The J gene is TRBJ1-5, the V gene TRBV20-1; the D call of TRBD1 rests on TCRdb alone, since no DNA is present to check it. Germline-derived CDR1 and CDR2 are DFQATT and SNEGSKA (reference sequence). The CDR3 extends over 15 amino acids.

The chain uses TRBV15 and TRBJ1-5. The CDR3 has 12 residues. The germline CDR1 and CDR2 sequences are LNHNV and YYDKDF (reference sequence). The CDR3 sequence is CATAGFDQPQHF.

V usage is TRBV5-1 and J usage is TRBJ2-7; TCRdb outputs TRBD1, but without DNA this stays unchecked. Germline CDR1 is SGHRS and CDR2 is YFSETQ. The CDR3 spans 15 residues. The CDR3 region is CASSLGRTLPYEQYF.

V gene TRBV3-1 combines with J gene TRBJ1-6; TCRdb returns TRBD1, unconfirmable since there is no DNA. Germline V gene data show CDR1 as LGHDT and CDR2 as YNNKEL (reference sequence). This CDR3 is built from 15 residues. The CDR3 reads CASSQERTGDSPLHF.

CDR3 sequence reads: CSAELAGGFLGLSNEQFF. V usage is TRBV20-1 and J usage is TRBJ2-1; TCRdb's assignment of TRBD2 cannot be checked, as there is no DNA. This CDR3 spans 18 amino acids. CDR1 is DFQATT and CDR2 is SNEGSKA in the germline V gene (reference sequence).

The chain is built from TRBV11-3 and TRBJ2-1; with no DNA, the TCRdb D assignment of TRBD2 cannot be verified. Germline V gene data show CDR1 as SGHNT and CDR2 as YENEEA. CDR3 length equals 17 residues. This chain's CDR3 is CASSLSMTAGENNEQFF.

The chain links TRBV19 to TRBJ2-1; checking the TCRdb D call of TRBD2 is not possible without DNA. There are 14 residues in the CDR3. Germline CDR1 is LNHDA and CDR2 is SQIVND (reference sequence). CDR3: CASSGLDPYNEQFF.

This chain connects TRBV5-1 to TRBJ2-3; the TCRdb call, TRBD1, lacks DNA for checking. CDR3 size: 17 residues. CDR1 is SGHRS and CDR2 is YFSETQ in the germline V gene. CDR3 sequence: CASSLARLRGRGDTQYF.

The rearrangement uses TRBV12-3 or TRBV12-4 and TRBJ1-5. The CDR3 runs to 13 residues. This CDR3 reads CASTLNSNQPQHF.

This rearrangement joins TRBV18 to TRBJ2-1; the TCRdb call, TRBD2, lacks DNA for checking. From germline, CDR1 is KGHSH and CDR2 LQKENI. This CDR3 spans 16 amino acids. Here the CDR3 reads CASSPPTSLEQNEQFF.

Here the CDR3 reads CASSQTSGGGVTQETQYF. The chain employs TRBV23-1 and TRBJ2-5; no DNA is available, so the TRBD1 call from TCRdb remains unchecked. TRBV23-1 is sorted into the ORF group, with uncertain function. CDR3 size: 18 residues.

This rearrangement joins TRBV5-5 to TRBJ2-5; checking the TCRdb D call of TRBD1 is not possible without DNA. The CDR3 consists of 14 residues. From germline, CDR1 is SGHKS and CDR2 YYEKEE (reference sequence). This chain's CDR3 is CASSLTPPEETQYF.

The chain carries TRBV27 and TRBJ1-1; the D call from TCRdb, TRBD1, cannot be confirmed without DNA. The length of the CDR3 is 14 residues. From germline, CDR1 is MNHEY and CDR2 SMNVEV (reference sequence). This CDR3 reads CASSLSVTDTEAFF.

This chain uses TRBV10-3 with TRBJ1-5; TCRdb indicates TRBD1, and absent DNA this call remains unverified. CDR1 ENHRY and CDR2 SYGVKD come from the germline V gene. This CDR3 is 15 amino acids long. This CDR3 reads CAIREGQASNQPQHF.

The J gene is TRBJ1-4, the V gene TRBV18. Germline V lookup: CDR1 KGHSH, CDR2 LQKENI. The CDR3 consists of 15 residues. The CDR3 sequence is CASSPIGGPNEKLFF.

The chain employs TRBV6-1 and TRBJ1-2; the TCRdb D gene call, TRBD1, has no DNA to confirm it. Germline V lookup: CDR1 MNHNS, CDR2 SASEGT. CDR3 length equals 14 residues. The chain's CDR3 is CASGGGLPAYGYTF.

This chain connects TRBV5-5 to TRBJ1-1. The length of the CDR3 is 14 residues. The germline V gene has CDR1 SGHKS and CDR2 YYEKEE (reference sequence). CDR3 loop: CASSVHSMNTEAFF.

This chain links TRBV27 with TRBJ2-1; TCRdb calls TRBD1, which cannot be checked without DNA. Germline V gene data show CDR1 as MNHEY and CDR2 as SMNVEV (reference sequence). The CDR3 length is 16 residues. The CDR3 spells CASSFRGAVGGGEQFF.

The chain combines TRBV7-8 with TRBJ2-5; TCRdb returns TRBD2, unconfirmable since there is no DNA. The CDR3 length is 14 residues. CDR1 SGHVS and CDR2 FQNEAQ come from the germline V gene. Here the CDR3 reads CASSFRGGGETQYF.

This rearrangement joins TRBV7-9 to TRBJ2-2; TCRdb's D call of TRBD1 is untestable without DNA. This CDR3 region has 15 residues. The germline CDR1 and CDR2 sequences are SEHNR and FQNEAQ (reference sequence). The CDR3 protein is CASSFRGAHTGELFF.

This rearrangement joins TRBV28 to TRBJ2-1. The germline gives CDR1 MDHEN, CDR2 SYDVKM. The CDR3 covers 13 residues. The CDR3 loop reads CASRPTFYNEQFF. The whole variable domain, filled in from reference TRBV28 and TRBJ2-1, reads DVKVTQSSRYLVKRTGEKVFLECVQDMDHENMFWYRQDPGLGLRLIYFSYDVKMKEKGDIPEGYSVSREKKERFSLILESASTNQTSMYLCASRPTFYNEQFFGPGTRLTVL.

This chain connects TRBV12-3 or TRBV12-4 to TRBJ2-7; TCRdb's D gene call, TRBD1, goes unchecked for lack of DNA. The CDR3 contains 15 residues. CDR3 sequence reads: CASSVTGTEIYEQYF.

The rearrangement joins TRBV5-1 to TRBJ2-3; the D call of TRBD1 rests on TCRdb alone, since no DNA is present to check it. Germline V lookup: CDR1 SGHRS, CDR2 YFSETQ. The CDR3 consists of 15 residues. The CDR3 sequence: CASSPRTGETDTQYF.

The chain joins TRBV15 to TRBJ2-7; TCRdb lists TRBD1, though no DNA is available to test this call. Germline CDR1 reads LNHNV; CDR2 reads YYDKDF (reference sequence). This CDR3 is 14 amino acids long. Here the CDR3 reads CATSRDQGAYEQYF.

This chain joins TRBV20-1 and TRBJ2-5; checking the TCRdb D call of TRBD2 is not possible without DNA. The germline V gene encodes CDR1 DFQATT and CDR2 SNEGSKA (reference sequence). There are 14 residues in the CDR3. The CDR3 region is CSALHPSGKETQYF.

This rearrangement joins TRBV2 to TRBJ1-2; TCRdb picks TRBD1, but there is no DNA to check that call. This CDR3 has 14 residues. Looked up from germline, CDR1 is SNHLY and CDR2 is FYNNEI. This CDR3 reads CASSEIGASGGYTF.

This chain links TRBV9 with TRBJ1-1; TCRdb proposes TRBD1, but this gene call is untestable without DNA. The germline CDR1 and CDR2 sequences are SGDLS and YYNGEE. The CDR3 has 17 residues. CDR3 protein: CASSPSRDRGLRTEAFF.

The chain combines TRBV5-1 with TRBJ1-5; absent DNA, TCRdb's TRBD1 call cannot be checked. Germline V CDR1 and CDR2: SGHRS, YFSETQ. This CDR3 comprises 14 residues. CDR3 amino acids: CASSLDRGNQPQHF.

CDR3 sequence: CSARTTGTGSSGELFF. The gene calls are TRBV20-1 and TRBJ2-2; there is no DNA to check the TCRdb D call of TRBD1. In germline, CDR1 is DFQATT, CDR2 SNEGSKA (reference sequence). There are 16 residues in the CDR3.

J is TRBJ1-1 and V is TRBV11-1; TCRdb names TRBD1, which stays unverified in the absence of DNA. CDR3 size: 16 residues. CDR1 is SGHAT, CDR2 FQDESV, per germline (reference sequence). CDR3: CASSSPDLSGSTEAFF.

The V gene is TRBV12-3 or TRBV12-4, the J gene TRBJ2-2; TCRdb outputs TRBD2, but without DNA this stays unchecked. The CDR3 consists of 13 residues. CDR3 in amino acids: CASSLGLAGELFF.

The genes are TRBV29-1 and TRBJ2-5. From germline, CDR1 is SQVTM and CDR2 ANQGSEA. The CDR3 spans 14 residues. CDR3 region: CSVAVWRNQETQYF.